This is a list of T cell receptor beta chains from one sample in a study of response to subunit inactivated influenza vaccine. Via MiXCR, TCRdb re-called the RT-PCR reads, giving one row per CDR3 protein. The sample carries 500,000 to 600,000 distinct CDR3 sequences, about 11% recorded once. This sample comprised PBMCs from blood, obtained on the day of vaccination. These receptors originate from a man aged 50 or older who received an inactivated influenza vaccine. Both conserved end residues are part of each CDR3. Each record gives: CDR3 length, D gene, clone size, J gene, V gene, CDR3 DNA, CDR3 protein. D genes are given only for firm matches. Some rows have no size entry. The others give once, few or many, or a class for an expanded clone.

14 - few TRBJ2-3 TRBV6-2/TRBV6-3 TGTGCCAGCAGTCCCCATGAAGGGACAGATACGCAGTATTTT CASSPHEGTDTQYF
16 TRBD2 - TRBJ2-1 TRBV6-2/TRBV6-3 TGTGCCAGCAGTTACTCGAGGGGACTAACGAGAAATGAGCAGTTCTTC CASSYSRGLTRNEQFF
17 - few TRBJ2-1 TRBV3-1 TGTGCCAGCAGCCAGGGAGATTACGGGACTGGGATTCAGAAGCAGTTCTTC CASSQGDYGTGIQKQFF
16 TRBD2 - TRBJ2-1 TRBV15 TGTGCCACCAGCAGAGGAATAGCGGGCCCTTACAATGAGCAGTTCTTC CATSRGIAGPYNEQFF
15 - many TRBJ1-1 TRBV7-2 TGTGCCAGCAGCTTAGAACAGGTTTGGAACACTGAAGCTTTCTTT CASSLEQVWNTEAFF
16 - many TRBJ1-5 TRBV28 TGTGCCAGCAGTTTGGTTCAAGGTAGGCACGATCAGCCCCAGCATTTT CASSLVQGRHDQPQHF
13 - - TRBJ2-5 TRBV4-2 TGTGCCAGCAGCCAAGAATTTTGGGAGACCCAGTACTTC CASSQEFWETQYF
16 TRBD2 - TRBJ2-1 TRBV7-2 TGTGCCAGCAGCTCCTTAGCGGGGGGTGCTCTCAATGAGCAGTTCTTC CASSSLAGGALNEQFF
12 - many TRBJ2-5 TRBV6-2/TRBV6-3 TGTGCCAGCAGTAACCGGGACGACCAGTTATACTTC CASSNRDDQLYF
18 TRBD2 few TRBJ2-5 TRBV5-1 TGCGCCAGCAGCGCGACCCCTGTTAGCGGGAGGCTTCGGGAGACCCAGTACTTC CASSATPVSGRLRETQYF
13 - few TRBJ1-1 TRBV29-1 TGCAGCTTGGGGGGTAATGGGAACACTGAAGCTTTCTTT CSLGGNGNTEAFF
15 - - TRBJ2-3 TRBV10-3 TGTGCCATCAATGGGGGGTCCCCCCGCACAGATACGCAGTATTTT CAINGGSPRTDTQYF
15 TRBD1 many TRBJ2-7 TRBV9 TGTGCCAGCAGCGTAGGACAGGGGGCGGTTTACGAGCAGTACTTC CASSVGQGAVYEQYF
15 TRBD1 - TRBJ2-1 TRBV6-5 TGTGCCAGCAGTTATCAAGACAGGGGGCTGAATGAGCAGTTCTTC CASSYQDRGLNEQFF
13 - many TRBJ2-1 TRBV2 TGTGCCAGCAGGGAGATTCTAGGGAGTGAGCAGTTCTTC CASREILGSEQFF
14 TRBD1 few TRBJ2-7 TRBV14 TGTGCCAGCAGCCAAGGTTCAGGGGGCTACGAGCAGTACTTC CASSQGSGGYEQYF
17 - few TRBJ2-1 TRBV20-1 TGCAGTGCTAGAGATTTACGGGAGAGGTTCCCTTACAATGAGCAGTTCTTC CSARDLRERFPYNEQFF
12 TRBD1 - TRBJ1-2 TRBV20-1 TGCAGTGCTGCCAGGGGGCCCTCTGGCTACACCTTC CSAARGPSGYTF
13 TRBD1 few TRBJ2-7 TRBV6-5 TGTGCCAGCAGTTCGGACAGGGTCTACGAGCAGTACTTC CASSSDRVYEQYF
17 TRBD1 few TRBJ1-1 TRBV5-1 TGCGCCAGCAGCTTGGGGGACAGGGGAGGCATGAACACTGAAGCTTTCTTT CASSLGDRGGMNTEAFF
14 - - TRBJ2-5 TRBV24-1 TGTGCCACCAGTGATTCGGGGGCCACGGCAACCCAGTACTTC CATSDSGATATQYF
15 TRBD2 - TRBJ2-1 TRBV15 TGTGCCACCAGCAGGATAGCGGGAGGCTACAATGAGCAGTTCTTC CATSRIAGGYNEQFF
17 - few TRBJ2-5 TRBV5-1 TGCGCCAGCAGCACCCTTCGATCGGCAGGGATGAAAGAGACCCAGTACTTC CASSTLRSAGMKETQYF
11 - many TRBJ2-5 TRBV20-1 TGCAGTGCTAGATTAGGGGAGACCCAGTACTTC CSARLGETQYF
13 - - TRBJ2-5 TRBV5-1 TGCGCCAGCAGCTGTCCTACCTCAGAGACCCAGTACTTC CASSCPTSETQYF
15 TRBD2 few TRBJ2-2 TRBV5-1 TGCGCCAGCAGCTTCGGGACTAGAGACACCGGGGAGCTGTTTTTT CASSFGTRDTGELFF
14 TRBD2 - TRBJ2-7 TRBV20-1 TGCAGTGCTAGACTAGCGGGCCCTCCCTACGAGCAGTACTTC CSARLAGPPYEQYF
18 TRBD2 many TRBJ2-4 TRBV11-2 TGTGCCAGCAGCTTTGGACTAGCGGGGGTAGGAGCCAAAAACATTCAGTACTTC CASSFGLAGVGAKNIQYF
17 TRBD1 - TRBJ2-3 TRBV7-9 TGTGCCAGCAGCATGACACCGGGAACAGGGGAGCTAAATACGCAGTATTTT CASSMTPGTGELNTQYF
15 - - TRBJ2-1 TRBV7-2 TGTGCCAGCAGCTTAGTTGGGGATGCCTACAATGAGCAGTTCTTC CASSLVGDAYNEQFF
14 - - TRBJ2-5 TRBV28 TGTGCCAGCCAAGGGACTCCACTCCAGGTGGCCCTGTACTTC CASQGTPLQVALYF
16 TRBD2 - TRBJ2-1 TRBV5-1 TGCGCCAGCAGCTTGGCGGGCGGGAGCACCCGGAATGAGCAGTTCTTC CASSLAGGSTRNEQFF
16 TRBD2 many TRBJ2-1 TRBV5-1 TGCGCCAGCAACTCTGGGACTAGCGGGGGATACAATGAGCAGTTCTTC CASNSGTSGGYNEQFF
13 - - TRBJ2-1 TRBV14 TGTGCCAGCAGCCAAGATGCCCACAATGAGCAGTTCTTC CASSQDAHNEQFF
14 - many TRBJ2-2 TRBV11-1 TGTGCCAGCAGCTTACATACAGGGTCCGGGGAGCTGTTTTTT CASSLHTGSGELFF
13 - few TRBJ1-1 TRBV12-3/TRBV12-4 TGTGCCAGCACTATACAGGCGAATACTGAAGCTTTCTTT CASTIQANTEAFF
16 TRBD1 - TRBJ1-1 TRBV20-1 TGCAGTGCTACCAGCCCGTGGACAGGGATGAACACTGAAGCTTTCTTT CSATSPWTGMNTEAFF
16 - few TRBJ2-1 TRBV18 TGTGCCAGCTCACTAGCTGGACTTGGGGCATACAATGAGCAGTTCTTC CASSLAGLGAYNEQFF